This TCR beta chain was captured by sequencing in a study of STAT5B mutations in CD4+ large granular lymphocyte leukemia. Method: immunoSEQ multiplex PCR; TCRdb's copy keeps in-frame clones and lacks some. The sample lists roughly 32,000 clones, 85% to 90% occurring once. Comment on this clone: Its antigen is unknown.

The CDR3 sequence is 14 residues long. With 0 bases clipped from V and 4 bases from J, the junction kept 3 bases outside the gene matches. Germline CDR1 reads SGHDT; CDR2 reads YYEEEE. General study results and limits: Top patient clones used TRBV06 genes more often: 8/27 versus 2/35 in controls.

Sequencing used CD4+ T cells from blood buffy coats. The receptor's source is a human donor in good health. The chain is built from TRBV5-6 and TRBJ2-7, with 8 bases matching TRBD1. In DNA, the CDR3 is TGTGCCAGCAGCTTGGTAACAGGGGGGTACGAGCAGTACTTC. Protein sequence: CASSLVTGGYEQYF.